This T cell receptor (beta chain) is drawn from a study of blood T cells in healthy people across ages. CDR3 length: 16 residues. Trimming took 4 bases from V and 3 from J; bases not matched to a gene: 12. In germline, CDR1 is LGHNA, CDR2 YNFKEQ. PCR was performed a second time for roughly 7 to 11 cycles using a sample-barcoded 5' primer and a J-beta primer mix. TCRdb reanalysed the 5' RACE reads using MiXCR and keeps one entry per CDR3 protein. This table has some 1.4 million distinct CDR3 sequences, around 39% appearing once. This clonotype showed up just a few times. Sample: blood. The TCR originated in a woman under 30 in good health. The chain carries TRBV4-2 and TRBJ2-7; 7 positions agree with TRBD1. In DNA form, the CDR3 reads TGTGCCAGCAGCCCGTCAGAAGGAGACAGGGACTACGAGCAGTACTTC. Translating gives CASSPSEGDRDYEQYF.